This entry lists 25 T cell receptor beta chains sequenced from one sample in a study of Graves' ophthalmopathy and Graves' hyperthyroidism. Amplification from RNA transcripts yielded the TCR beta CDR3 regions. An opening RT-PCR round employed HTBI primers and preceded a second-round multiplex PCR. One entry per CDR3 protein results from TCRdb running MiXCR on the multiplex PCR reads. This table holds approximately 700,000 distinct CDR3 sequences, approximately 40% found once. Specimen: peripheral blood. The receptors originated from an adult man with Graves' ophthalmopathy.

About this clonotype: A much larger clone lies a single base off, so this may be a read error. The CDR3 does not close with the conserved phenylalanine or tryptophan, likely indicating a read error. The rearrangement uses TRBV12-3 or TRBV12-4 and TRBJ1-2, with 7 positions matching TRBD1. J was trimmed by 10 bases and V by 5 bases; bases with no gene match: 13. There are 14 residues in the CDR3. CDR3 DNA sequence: TGTGCCAGCAGTCGGGACGTTCAGGGGGGGCCCTACACCCTC. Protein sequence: CASSRDVQGGPYTL.

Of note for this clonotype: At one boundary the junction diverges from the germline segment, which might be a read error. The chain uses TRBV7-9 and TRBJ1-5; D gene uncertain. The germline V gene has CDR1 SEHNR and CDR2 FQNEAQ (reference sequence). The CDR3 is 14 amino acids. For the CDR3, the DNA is TGCGCCAGCAGCCAAGATGCGGTAAGGCAGCCCCAGCATTTT. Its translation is CASSQDAVRQPQHF.

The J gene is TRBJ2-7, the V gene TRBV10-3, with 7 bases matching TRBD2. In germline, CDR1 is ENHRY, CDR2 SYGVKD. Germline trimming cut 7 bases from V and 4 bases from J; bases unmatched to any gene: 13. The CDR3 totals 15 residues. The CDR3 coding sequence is TGTGCCATCAAAGCGGGACTCCTACAAAGGTACGAGCAGTACTTC. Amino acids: CAIKAGLLQRYEQYF.

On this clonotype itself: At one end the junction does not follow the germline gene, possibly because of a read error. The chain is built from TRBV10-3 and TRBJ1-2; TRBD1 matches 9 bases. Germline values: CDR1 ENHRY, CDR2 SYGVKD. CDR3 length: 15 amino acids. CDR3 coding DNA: TGTGCCATCAGTGGACAGGGGGTGATAATGGAGGGGTACAGCTTC. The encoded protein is CAISGQGVIMEGYSF.

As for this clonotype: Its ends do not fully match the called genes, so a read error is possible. CDR3 loop: CASSRIQGGNEKLFF. The CDR3 nucleotides are TGCGCCAGCAGCCGCATACAGGGTGGAAATGAAAAACTGTTTTTT. This chain connects TRBV9 to TRBJ1-4; TRBD1 might be the D (6 bases). Germline CDR1 SGDLS, CDR2 YYNGEE. The CDR3 extends over 15 amino acids.

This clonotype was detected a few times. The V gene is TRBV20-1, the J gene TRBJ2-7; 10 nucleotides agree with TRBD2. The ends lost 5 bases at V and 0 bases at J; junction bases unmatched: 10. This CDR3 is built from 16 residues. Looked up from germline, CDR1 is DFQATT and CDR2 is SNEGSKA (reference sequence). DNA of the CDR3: TGCAGTGCTGAATACCCGGGACTAGCGAGCTCCTACGAGCAGTACTTC. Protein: CSAEYPGLASSYEQYF.

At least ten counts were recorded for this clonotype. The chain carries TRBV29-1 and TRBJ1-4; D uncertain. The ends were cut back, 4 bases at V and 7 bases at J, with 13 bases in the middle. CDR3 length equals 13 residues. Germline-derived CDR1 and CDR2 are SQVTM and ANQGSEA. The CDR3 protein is CSVAAGGSEKLFF. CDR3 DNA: TGCAGCGTTGCCGCGGGAGGGAGTGAAAAACTGTTTTTT.

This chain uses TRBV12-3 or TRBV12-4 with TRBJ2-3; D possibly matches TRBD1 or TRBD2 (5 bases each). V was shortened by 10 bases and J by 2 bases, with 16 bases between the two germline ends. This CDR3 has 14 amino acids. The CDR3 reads CATMRQGPTDTQYF. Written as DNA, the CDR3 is TGTGCCACCATGAGGCAGGGACCCACAGATACGCAGTATTTT.

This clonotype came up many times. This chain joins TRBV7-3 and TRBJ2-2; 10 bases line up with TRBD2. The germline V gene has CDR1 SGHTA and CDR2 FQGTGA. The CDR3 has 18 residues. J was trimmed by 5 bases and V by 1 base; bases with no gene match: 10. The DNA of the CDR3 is TGTGCCAGCAGCTTAAGAGCTAGCGGGAGCTTACGTACCGGGGAGCTGTTTTTT. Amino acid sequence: CASSLRASGSLRTGELFF.

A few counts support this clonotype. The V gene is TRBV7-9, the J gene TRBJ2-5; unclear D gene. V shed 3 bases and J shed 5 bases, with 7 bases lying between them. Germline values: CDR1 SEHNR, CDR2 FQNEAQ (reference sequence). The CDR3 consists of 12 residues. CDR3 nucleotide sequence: TGTGCCAGCAGCTTCCCCCCGGAGACCCAGTACTTC. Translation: CASSFPPETQYF.

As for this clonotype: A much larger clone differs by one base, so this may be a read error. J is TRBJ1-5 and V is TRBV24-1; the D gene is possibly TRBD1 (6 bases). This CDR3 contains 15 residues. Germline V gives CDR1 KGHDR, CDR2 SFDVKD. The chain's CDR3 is CASSEAGVLNQPQHF. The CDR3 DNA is TGTGCCAGCAGTGAAGCAGGGGTTCTCAATCAGCCCCAGCATTTT.

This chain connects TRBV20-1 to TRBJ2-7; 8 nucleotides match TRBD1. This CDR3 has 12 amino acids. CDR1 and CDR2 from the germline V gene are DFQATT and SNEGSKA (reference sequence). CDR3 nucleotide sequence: TGCAGCGCACCGGGACAGGAACGCGAGCAGTACTTC. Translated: CSAPGQEREQYF.

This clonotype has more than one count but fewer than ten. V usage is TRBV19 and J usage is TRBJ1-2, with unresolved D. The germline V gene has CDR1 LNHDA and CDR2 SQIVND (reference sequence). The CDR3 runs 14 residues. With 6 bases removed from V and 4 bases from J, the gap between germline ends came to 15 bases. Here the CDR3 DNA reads TGTGCCAGTAGGGGTGATCAGCAGTCCTATGGCTACACCTTC. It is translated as CASRGDQQSYGYTF.

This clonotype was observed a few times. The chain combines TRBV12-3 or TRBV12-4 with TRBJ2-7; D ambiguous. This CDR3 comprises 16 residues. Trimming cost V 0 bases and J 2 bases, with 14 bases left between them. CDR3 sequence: CASSLAGTLSAYEQYF. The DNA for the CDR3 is TGTGCCAGCAGTTTAGCGGGTACCTTATCAGCCTACGAGCAGTACTTC.

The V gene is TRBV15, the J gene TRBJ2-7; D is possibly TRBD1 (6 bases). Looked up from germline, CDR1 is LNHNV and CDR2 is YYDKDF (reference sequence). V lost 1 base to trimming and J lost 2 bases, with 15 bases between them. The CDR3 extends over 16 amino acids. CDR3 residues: CATSRGTADGPYEQYF. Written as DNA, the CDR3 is TGTGCCACCAGCAGAGGGACAGCGGATGGGCCCTACGAGCAGTACTTC.

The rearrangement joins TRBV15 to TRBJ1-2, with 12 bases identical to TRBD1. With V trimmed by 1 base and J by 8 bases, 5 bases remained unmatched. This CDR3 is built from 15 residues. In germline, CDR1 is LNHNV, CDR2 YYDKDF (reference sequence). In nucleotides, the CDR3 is TGTGCCACCAGCAGAGGGGGGACAGGGGGCTACGGCTACACCTTC. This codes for CATSRGGTGGYGYTF.

The CDR3 is CASSYGTNGYTF. Written as DNA, the CDR3 is TGTGCCAGCAGCTACGGGACGAATGGCTACACCTTC. V usage is TRBV7-8 and J usage is TRBJ1-2; TRBD1 is a possible D gene (5 bases). The germline V and J ends were trimmed by 4 bases and 6 bases, with 9 bases remaining between them. There are 12 residues in the CDR3. Per germline, CDR1 SGHVS and CDR2 FQNEAQ. Supplemented by reference TRBV7-8 and TRBJ1-2, the full variable domain reads GAGVSQSPRYKVAKRGQDVALRCDPISGHVSLFWYQQALGQGPEFLTYFQNEAQLDKSGLPSDRFFAERPEGSVSTLKIQRTQQEDSAVYLCASSYGTNGYTFGSGTRLTVV.

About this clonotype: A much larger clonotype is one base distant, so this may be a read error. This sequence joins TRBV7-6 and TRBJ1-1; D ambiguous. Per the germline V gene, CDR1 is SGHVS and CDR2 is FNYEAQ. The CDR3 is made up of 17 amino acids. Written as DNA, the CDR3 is TGTGCCAGCAGTCAACAACCTGGACTGGGAGGTTACACTGAAGCTTCCTTT. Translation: CASSQQPGLGGYTEASF.

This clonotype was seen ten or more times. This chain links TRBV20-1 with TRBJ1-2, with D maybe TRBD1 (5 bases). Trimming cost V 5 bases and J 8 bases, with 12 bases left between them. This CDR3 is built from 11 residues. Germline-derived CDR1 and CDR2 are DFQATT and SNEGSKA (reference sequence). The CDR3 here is CSAGRVGGYTF. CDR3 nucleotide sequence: TGCAGTGCTGGCAGGGTGGGCGGCTACACCTTC.

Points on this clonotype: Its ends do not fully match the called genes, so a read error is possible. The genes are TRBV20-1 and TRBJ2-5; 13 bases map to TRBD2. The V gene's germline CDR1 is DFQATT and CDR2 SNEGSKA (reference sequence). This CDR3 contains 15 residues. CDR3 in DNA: TGTAGTGCTAGAACCCGACTAGCGGGGGGAGAGACCCAGTACTTC. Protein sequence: CSARTRLAGGETQYF.

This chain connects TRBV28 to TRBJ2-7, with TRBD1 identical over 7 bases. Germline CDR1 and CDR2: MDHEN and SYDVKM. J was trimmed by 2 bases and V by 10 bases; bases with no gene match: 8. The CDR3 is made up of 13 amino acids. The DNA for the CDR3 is TGTGCCATCCGGTCGGGACAGACCTACGAGCAGTACTTC. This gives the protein CAIRSGQTYEQYF. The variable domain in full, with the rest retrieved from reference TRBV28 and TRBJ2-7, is DVKVTQSSRYLVKRTGEKVFLECVQDMDHENMFWYRQDPGLGLRLIYFSYDVKMKEKGDIPEGYSVSREKKERFSLILESASTNQTSMYLCAIRSGQTYEQYFGPGTRLTVT.

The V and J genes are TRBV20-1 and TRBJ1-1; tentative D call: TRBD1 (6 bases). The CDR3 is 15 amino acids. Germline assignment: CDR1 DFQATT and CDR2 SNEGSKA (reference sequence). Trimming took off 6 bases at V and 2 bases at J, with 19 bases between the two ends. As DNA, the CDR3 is TGCAGTGCCCATACAGGGAGGATGATAAACACTGAAGCTTTCTTT. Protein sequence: CSAHTGRMINTEAFF.

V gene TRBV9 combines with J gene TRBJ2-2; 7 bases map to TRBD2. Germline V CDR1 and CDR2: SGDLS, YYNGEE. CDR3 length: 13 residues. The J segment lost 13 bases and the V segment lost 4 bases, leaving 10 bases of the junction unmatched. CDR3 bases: TGTGCCAGCAGCCAACAATCGGGAGGCGGGCTGTTTTTT. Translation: CASSQQSGGGLFF.

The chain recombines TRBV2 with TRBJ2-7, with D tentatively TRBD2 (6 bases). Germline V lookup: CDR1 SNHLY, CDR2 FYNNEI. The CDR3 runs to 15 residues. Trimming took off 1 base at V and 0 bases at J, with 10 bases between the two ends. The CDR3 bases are TGTGCCAGCAGTGAAGTATCGGGACTCTCCTACGAGCAGTACTTC. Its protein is CASSEVSGLSYEQYF.

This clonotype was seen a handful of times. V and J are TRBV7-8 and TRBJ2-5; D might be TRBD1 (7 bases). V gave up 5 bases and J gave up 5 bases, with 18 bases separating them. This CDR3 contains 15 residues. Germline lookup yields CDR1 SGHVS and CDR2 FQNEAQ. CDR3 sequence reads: CASSPRGVLGETQYF. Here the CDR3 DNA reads TGTGCCAGCAGCCCCAGGGGGGTCTTGGGGGAGACCCAGTACTTC.